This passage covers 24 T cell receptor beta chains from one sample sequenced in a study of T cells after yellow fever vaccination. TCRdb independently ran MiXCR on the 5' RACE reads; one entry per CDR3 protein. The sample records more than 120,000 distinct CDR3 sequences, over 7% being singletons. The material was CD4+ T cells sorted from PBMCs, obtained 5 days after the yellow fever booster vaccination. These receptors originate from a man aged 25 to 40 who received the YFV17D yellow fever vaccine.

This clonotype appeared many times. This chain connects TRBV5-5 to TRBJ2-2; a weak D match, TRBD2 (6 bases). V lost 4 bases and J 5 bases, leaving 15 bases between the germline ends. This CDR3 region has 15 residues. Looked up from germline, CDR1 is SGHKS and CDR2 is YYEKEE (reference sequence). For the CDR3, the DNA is TGTGCCAGCAGCCCCCGGGAGATAGCTACCGGGGAGCTGTTTTTT. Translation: CASSPREIATGELFF. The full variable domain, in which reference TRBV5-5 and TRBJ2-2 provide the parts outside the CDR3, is DAGVTQSPTHLIKTRGQQVTLRCSPISGHKSVSWYQQVLGQGPQFIFQYYEKEERGRGNFPDRFSARQFPNYSSELNVNALLLGDSALYLCASSPREIATGELFFGEGSRLTVL.

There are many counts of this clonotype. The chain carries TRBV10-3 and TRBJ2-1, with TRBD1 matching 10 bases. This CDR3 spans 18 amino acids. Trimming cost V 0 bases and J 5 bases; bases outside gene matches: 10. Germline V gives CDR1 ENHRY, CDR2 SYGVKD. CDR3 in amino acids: CAISESFNLGQGNNEQFF. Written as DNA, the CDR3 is TGTGCCATCAGTGAGTCGTTCAACCTGGGACAGGGGAACAATGAGCAGTTCTTC.

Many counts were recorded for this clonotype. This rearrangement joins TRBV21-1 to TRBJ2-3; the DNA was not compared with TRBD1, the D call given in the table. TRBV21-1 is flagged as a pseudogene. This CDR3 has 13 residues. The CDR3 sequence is CASTGQGTDTQYF. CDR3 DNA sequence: TGTGCCAGCACCGGACAGGGAACAGATACGCAGTATTTT.

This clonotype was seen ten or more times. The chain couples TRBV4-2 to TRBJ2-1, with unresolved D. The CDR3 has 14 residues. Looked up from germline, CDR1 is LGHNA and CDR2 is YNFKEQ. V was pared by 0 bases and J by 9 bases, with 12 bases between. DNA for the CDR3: TGTGCCAGCAGCCAAGACCCAGGTAGGGCTGAGCAGTTCTTC. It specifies CASSQDPGRAEQFF.

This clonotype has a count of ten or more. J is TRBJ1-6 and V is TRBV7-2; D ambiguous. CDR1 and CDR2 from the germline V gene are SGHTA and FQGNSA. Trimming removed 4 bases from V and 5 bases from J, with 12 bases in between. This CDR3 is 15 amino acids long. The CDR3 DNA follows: TGTGCCAGCAGCTCCACCCGCAAAAATAATTCACCCCTCCACTTT. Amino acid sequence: CASSSTRKNNSPLHF.

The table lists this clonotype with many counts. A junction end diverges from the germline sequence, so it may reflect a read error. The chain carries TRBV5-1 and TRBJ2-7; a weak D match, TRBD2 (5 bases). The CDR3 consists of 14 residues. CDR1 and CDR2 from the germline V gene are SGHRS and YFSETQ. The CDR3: CASTPQWQSSGLSF. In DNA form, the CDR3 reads TGCGCCAGCACCCCCCAGTGGCAGTCCTCGGGGTTGAGCTTC.

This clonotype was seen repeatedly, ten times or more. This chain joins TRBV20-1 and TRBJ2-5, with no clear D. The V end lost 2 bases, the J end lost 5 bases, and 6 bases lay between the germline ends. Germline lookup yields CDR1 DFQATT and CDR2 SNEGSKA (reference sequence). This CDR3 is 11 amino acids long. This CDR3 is CSARPGETQYF. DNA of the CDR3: TGCAGTGCTAGACCCGGGGAGACCCAGTACTTC.

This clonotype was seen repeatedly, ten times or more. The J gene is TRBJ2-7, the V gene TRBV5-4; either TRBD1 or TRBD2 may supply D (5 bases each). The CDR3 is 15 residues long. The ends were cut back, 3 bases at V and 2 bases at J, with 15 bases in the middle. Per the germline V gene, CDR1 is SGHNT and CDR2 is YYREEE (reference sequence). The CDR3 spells CASSSGSGLAYEQYF. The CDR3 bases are TGTGCCAGCAGCTCTGGTTCGGGGCTCGCCTACGAGCAGTACTTC.

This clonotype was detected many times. CDR3 nucleotides: TGTGCCAGCAGCAAAAAGGGAGGACAAGGTGCCAACAATGAGCAGTTCTTC. This sequence encodes CASSKKGGQGANNEQFF. V usage is TRBV21-1 and J usage is TRBJ2-1; no DNA check was done on the table's D call, TRBD2. TRBV21-1 is termed a pseudogene. This CDR3 contains 17 residues.

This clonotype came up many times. As DNA, the CDR3 is TGTGCCAGCAGCCAAGCCGTCGGGGCAGCCGATACGCAGTATTTT. This codes for CASSQAVGAADTQYF. The rearrangement joins TRBV3-1 to TRBJ2-3, with D tentatively TRBD1 or TRBD2 (5 bases each). CDR3 length: 15 residues. The V end was cut by 1 base, the J end by 6 bases, with 14 bases between. CDR1 and CDR2 from the germline V gene are LGHDT and YNNKEL (reference sequence).

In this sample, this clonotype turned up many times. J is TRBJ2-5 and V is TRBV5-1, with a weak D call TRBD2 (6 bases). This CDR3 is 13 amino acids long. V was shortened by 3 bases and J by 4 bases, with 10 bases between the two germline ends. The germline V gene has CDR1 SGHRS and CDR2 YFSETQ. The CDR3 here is CASSSGSPETQYF. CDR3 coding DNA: TGCGCCAGCAGCTCCGGGAGCCCAGAGACCCAGTACTTC.

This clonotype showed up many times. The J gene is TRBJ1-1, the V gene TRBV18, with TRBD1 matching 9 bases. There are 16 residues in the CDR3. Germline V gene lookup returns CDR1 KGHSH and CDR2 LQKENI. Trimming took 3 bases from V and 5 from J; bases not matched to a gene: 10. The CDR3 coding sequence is TGTGCCAGCTCACCGATTACACAGGGGGCGAGTACTGAAGCTTTCTTT. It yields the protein CASSPITQGASTEAFF.

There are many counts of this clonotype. The CDR3: CSASPGASGPSYNEQFF. CDR3 sequence (DNA): TGCAGTGCTAGTCCGGGGGCTAGCGGACCCTCCTACAATGAGCAGTTCTTC. This chain connects TRBV20-1 to TRBJ2-1; D might be TRBD2 (7 bases). CDR1 is DFQATT, CDR2 SNEGSKA, per germline (reference sequence). V dropped 3 bases and J dropped 0 bases, with 18 bases sitting between them. The CDR3 has 17 residues.

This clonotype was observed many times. CDR3 bases: TGTGCCAGCAGCCTCTCTCGCGGGGCTAGCGGGAGGGGAAAGACCCAGTACTTC. Translation: CASSLSRGASGRGKTQYF. The J gene is TRBJ2-5, the V gene TRBV6-1, with 12 bases that match TRBD2. The CDR3 spans 18 residues. Germline lookup yields CDR1 MNHNS and CDR2 SASEGT. V trimming: 6 bases; J trimming: 6 bases; junction bases outside the gene matches: 17.

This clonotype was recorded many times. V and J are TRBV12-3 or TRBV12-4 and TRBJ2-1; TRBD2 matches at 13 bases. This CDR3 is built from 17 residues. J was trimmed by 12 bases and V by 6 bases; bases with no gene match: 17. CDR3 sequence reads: CASSFQSGTSGIWVQFF. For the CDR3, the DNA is TGTGCCAGCAGCTTCCAATCCGGGACTAGCGGGATTTGGGTGCAGTTCTTC.

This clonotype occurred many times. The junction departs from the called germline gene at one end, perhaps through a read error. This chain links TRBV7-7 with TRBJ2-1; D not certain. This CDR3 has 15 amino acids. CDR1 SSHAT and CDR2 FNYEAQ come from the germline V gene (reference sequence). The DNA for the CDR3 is TGTGCTAGCAGCTCTGGGCCAGGACGGATCAATGAGCAGTTCTTC. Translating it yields CASSSGPGRINEQFF.

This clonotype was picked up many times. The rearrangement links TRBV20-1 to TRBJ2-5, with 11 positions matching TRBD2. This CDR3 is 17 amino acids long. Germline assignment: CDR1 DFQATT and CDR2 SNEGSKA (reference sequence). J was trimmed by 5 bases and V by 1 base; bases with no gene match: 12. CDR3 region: CSARAPGLAEAGETQYF. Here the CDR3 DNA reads TGCAGTGCTAGAGCCCCGGGACTAGCGGAAGCGGGGGAGACCCAGTACTTC.

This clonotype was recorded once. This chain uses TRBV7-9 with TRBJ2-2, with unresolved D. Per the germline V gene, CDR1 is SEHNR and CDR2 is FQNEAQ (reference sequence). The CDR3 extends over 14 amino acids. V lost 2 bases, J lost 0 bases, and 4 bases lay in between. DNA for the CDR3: TGTGCCAGCAGCTTACATACGAACACCGGGGAGCTGTTTTTT. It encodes CASSLHTNTGELFF.

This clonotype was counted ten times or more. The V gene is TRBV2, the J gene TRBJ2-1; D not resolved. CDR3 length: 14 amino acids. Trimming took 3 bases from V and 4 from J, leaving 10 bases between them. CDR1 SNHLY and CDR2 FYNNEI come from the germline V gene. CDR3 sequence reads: CASSELLEYNEQFF. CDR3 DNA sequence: TGTGCCAGCAGTGAGCTTTTAGAGTACAATGAGCAGTTCTTC.

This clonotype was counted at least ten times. The CDR3 DNA follows: TGCGCCAGCAGCTTGTGGGACTCCTACGAGCAGTACTTC. The encoded protein is CASSLWDSYEQYF. V is TRBV5-1 and J is TRBJ2-7; D is unresolved. Germline V gives CDR1 SGHRS, CDR2 YFSETQ. This CDR3 has 13 amino acids. Trimming stripped 1 base from V and 0 bases from J, with 5 bases between.

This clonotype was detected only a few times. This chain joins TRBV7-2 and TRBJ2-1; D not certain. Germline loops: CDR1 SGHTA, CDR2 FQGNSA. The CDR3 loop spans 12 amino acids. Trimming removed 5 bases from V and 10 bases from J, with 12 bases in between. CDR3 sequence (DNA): TGTGCCAGCAGCCCTATACGGACCGAGCAGTTCTTC. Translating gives CASSPIRTEQFF.

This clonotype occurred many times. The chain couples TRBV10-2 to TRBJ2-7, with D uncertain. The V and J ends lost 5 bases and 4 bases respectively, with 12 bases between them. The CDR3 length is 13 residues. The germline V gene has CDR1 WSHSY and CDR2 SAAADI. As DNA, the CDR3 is TGCGCCAGCAGTCAACTGGACGGGTACGAGCAGTACTTC. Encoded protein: CASSQLDGYEQYF.

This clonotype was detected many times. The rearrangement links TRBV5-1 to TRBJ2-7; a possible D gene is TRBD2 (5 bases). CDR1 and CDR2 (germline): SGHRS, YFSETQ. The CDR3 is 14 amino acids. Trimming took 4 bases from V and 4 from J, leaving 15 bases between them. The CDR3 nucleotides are TGCGCCAGCAGCCTTGCCGCCCCGGGATACGAGCAGTACTTC. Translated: CASSLAAPGYEQYF.

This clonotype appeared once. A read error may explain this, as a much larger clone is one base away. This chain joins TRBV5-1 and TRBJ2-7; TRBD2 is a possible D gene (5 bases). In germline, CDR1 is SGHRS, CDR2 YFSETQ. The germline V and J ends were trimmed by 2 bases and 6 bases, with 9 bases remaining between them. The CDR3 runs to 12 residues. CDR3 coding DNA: TGCGCCAGCAGCTTTAACAGCGGCGAGCAGTACTTC. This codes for CASSFNSGEQYF.